The source of this T cell receptor beta chain is a study of T cells in Graves' hyperthyroidism and ophthalmopathy. RNA transcripts gave rise to amplified TCR beta CDR3 regions. Using the HTBI primer set, a first-round RT-PCR was run on the TCR CDR3. Via MiXCR, TCRdb re-called the multiplex PCR reads, giving one row per CDR3 protein. The sample contains a few hundred thousand distinct CDR3 sequences, 12% to 15% of which appear only once. From germline, CDR1 is MNHNS and CDR2 SASEGT. V gave up 0 bases and J gave up 10 bases, with 12 bases separating them. The CDR3 contains 14 residues. This clonotype has at least ten counts.

The chain uses TRBV6-1 and TRBJ1-4; D call uncertain. The sample comprised blood. This sequence originates from a woman between 40 and 50 years old with Graves' ophthalmopathy. This CDR3 is CASSEALPAGKLFF. The CDR3 coding sequence is TGTGCCAGCAGTGAAGCGCTTCCCGCTGGAAAACTGTTTTTT.